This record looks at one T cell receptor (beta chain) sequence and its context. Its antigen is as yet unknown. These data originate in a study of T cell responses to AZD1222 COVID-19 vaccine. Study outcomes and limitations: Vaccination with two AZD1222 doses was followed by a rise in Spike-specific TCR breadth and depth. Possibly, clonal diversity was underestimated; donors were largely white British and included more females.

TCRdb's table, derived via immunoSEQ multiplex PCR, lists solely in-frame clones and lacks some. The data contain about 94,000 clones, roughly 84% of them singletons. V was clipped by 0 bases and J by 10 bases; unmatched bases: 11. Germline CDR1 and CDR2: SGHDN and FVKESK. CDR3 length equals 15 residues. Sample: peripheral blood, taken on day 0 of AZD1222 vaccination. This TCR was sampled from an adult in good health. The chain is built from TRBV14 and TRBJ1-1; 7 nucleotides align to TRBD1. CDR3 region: CASSQERDSFDGAFF. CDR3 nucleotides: TGTGCCAGCAGCCAAGAGAGGGACAGTTTTGATGGAGCTTTCTTT.